Reported below is one T cell receptor (beta chain). The CDR3 has 12 amino acids. CDR1 ENHRY and CDR2 SYGVKD come from the germline V gene. Between the trimmed V and J ends, which lost 6 bases and 2 bases, there was a span of 7 bases. The sample belongs to a study of beta chain features in type 1 diabetes. Study background: Patients shared similar age, gender and cell yields with healthy donors.

Sequencing targeted expressed TCRB transcripts, as all isolated RNA had been reverse transcribed. The method was immunoSEQ multiplex PCR; TCRdb's version includes in-frame clones alone and lacks a portion of them. In the table there are around 300,000 clones, about 8% of which are singletons. The sequencing sample was made of central memory CD4+ T cells from blood. This chain links TRBV10-3 with TRBJ1-2, with D unresolved. This clonotype originated in a woman younger than 30 in good health. In DNA, the CDR3 is TGTGCCATCAGGGGCGACAACTATGGCTACACCTTC. Protein sequence: CAIRGDNYGYTF.